The 21 T cell receptor beta chains listed next were all sequenced from one sample in a study of blood T cells in healthy people across ages. The use of a sample-barcoded 5' primer and a J-beta primer mix characterized a second PCR of about 7 to 12 cycles. TCRdb re-analysed the 5' RACE reads in MiXCR, keeping a single row per CDR3 protein. This sample has about 1.4 million distinct CDR3 sequences; 59% occur once, and the top ten carry more than 6%. The specimen was blood. The receptors derive from a man aged 18 to 35 in good health.

A remark on this clonotype: The conserved closing phenylalanine or tryptophan is absent in this CDR3, likely reflecting a read error. The rearrangement uses TRBV6-5 and TRBJ2-5, with D unresolved. This CDR3 comprises 13 residues. CDR1 is MNHEY, CDR2 SVGAGI, per germline. The V end was cut by 6 bases, the J end by 4 bases, with 12 bases between. CDR3 nucleotide sequence: TGTGCCAGCAGGATGGCAGGCGGAGAGACCCAGTACTAC. This gives the protein CASRMAGGETQYY.

In its sample, this clonotype was seen a few times. The CDR3 coding sequence is TGTGCCACCAGCAGCCACCCGGACAGCTCCTACGAGCAGTACTTC. Translated, it gives CATSSHPDSSYEQYF. The J gene is TRBJ2-7, the V gene TRBV15; TRBD1 might be the D (6 bases). V was cut by 3 bases and J by 0 bases, with 12 bases left in between. The CDR3 has 15 amino acids. Germline V CDR1 and CDR2: LNHNV, YYDKDF (reference sequence).

The chain carries TRBV6-5 and TRBJ1-1; D unclear. The V end lost 0 bases, the J end lost 4 bases, and 6 bases lay between the germline ends. This CDR3 spans 13 amino acids. Per germline, CDR1 MNHEY and CDR2 SVGAGI. This chain's CDR3 is CASSYSGSTEAFF. The CDR3 DNA is TGTGCCAGCAGTTACTCGGGGTCCACTGAAGCTTTCTTT.

This clonotype has just a few counts. The chain carries TRBV27 and TRBJ2-4; 8 bases align to TRBD2. The J call may be mistaken, given a closer DNA end match to TRBJ2-7. The CDR3 length is 14 residues. The V gene's germline CDR1 is MNHEY and CDR2 SMNVEV (reference sequence). CDR3 coding DNA: TGTGCCAGCAGTTTAGGACTAGCCCTATACGAGCAGTACTTC. Encoded protein: CASSLGLALYEQYF.

The chain combines TRBV3-1 with TRBJ2-7; D might be TRBD2 (6 bases). Germline CDR1 LGHDT, CDR2 YNNKEL (reference sequence). CDR3 length: 16 amino acids. V was pared by 3 bases and J by 0 bases, with 15 bases between. The CDR3 loop reads CASSQDYARSSYEQYF. CDR3 in DNA: TGTGCCAGCAGCCAGGACTACGCAAGGAGCTCCTACGAGCAGTACTTC.

A few counts support this clonotype. The chain has TRBV2 and TRBJ2-3; 10 nucleotides align to TRBD2. The CDR3 loop spans 15 amino acids. V shed 6 bases, J shed 2 bases, and the junction held 5 bases outside the gene matches. Looked up from germline, CDR1 is SNHLY and CDR2 is FYNNEI. This CDR3 is CASRGLAALTDTQYF. The DNA of the CDR3 is TGTGCCAGCAGAGGACTAGCGGCCCTCACAGATACGCAGTATTTT.

The CDR3 loop is CSARDPKNGYTF. The CDR3 coding sequence is TGCAGTGCTAGAGATCCTAAAAATGGCTACACCTTC. This chain joins TRBV20-1 and TRBJ1-2; D is unclear. The CDR3 length is 12 residues. The V end lost 0 bases, the J end lost 6 bases, and 8 bases lay between the germline ends. Germline CDR1 is DFQATT and CDR2 is SNEGSKA (reference sequence).

This clonotype has a single count. The V gene is TRBV6-2 or TRBV6-3, the J gene TRBJ2-3; TRBD2 matches at 10 bases. Germline CDR1 reads MNHEY; CDR2 reads SVGEGT. CDR3 length: 15 residues. V dropped 5 bases and J dropped 5; count of bases not matched to a gene: 7. The CDR3 protein is CASSPRQREGDTQYF. DNA for the CDR3: TGTGCCAGCAGTCCCCGTCAGCGGGAGGGAGATACGCAGTATTTT.

CDR3 region: CASSHTGSGSYNSPLHF. The CDR3 nucleotides are TGCGCCAGCAGCCATACAGGGAGCGGTTCCTATAATTCACCCCTCCACTTT. V usage is TRBV4-1 and J usage is TRBJ1-6; D is possibly TRBD1 (6 bases). V was cut by 3 bases and J by 1 base, with 13 bases left in between. Germline CDR1 reads MGHRA; CDR2 reads YSYEKL. This CDR3 comprises 17 residues.

The rearrangement uses TRBV24-1 and TRBJ2-2; 10 bases line up with TRBD1. V dropped 4 bases and J dropped 0; count of bases not matched to a gene: 7. Germline assignment: CDR1 KGHDR and CDR2 SFDVKD. This CDR3 is built from 18 residues. CDR3: CATSDPGQGRPNTGELFF. The CDR3 coding sequence is TGTGCCACCAGTGACCCGGGACAGGGGAGGCCGAACACCGGGGAGCTGTTTTTT.

This clonotype was seen only a few times. This chain connects TRBV20-1 to TRBJ2-1; D gene ambiguous. This CDR3 spans 14 amino acids. The germline V gene has CDR1 DFQATT and CDR2 SNEGSKA (reference sequence). Between the trimmed V and J ends, which lost 0 bases and 6 bases, there was a span of 12 bases. The CDR3 sequence: CSARDQHYTNEQFF. CDR3 DNA: TGCAGTGCTAGAGATCAACACTACACCAATGAGCAGTTCTTC.

This clonotype was counted between two and nine times. The chain carries TRBV6-5 and TRBJ2-4, with 11 nucleotides matching TRBD2. Germline trimming cut 2 bases from V and 1 base from J; bases unmatched to any gene: 7. The length of the CDR3 is 18 residues. The germline CDR1 and CDR2 sequences are MNHEY and SVGAGI. The CDR3 DNA follows: TGTGCCAGCAGTTACGGCCCCCCTAGCGGGGGGGCCAAAAACATTCAGTACTTC. This codes for CASSYGPPSGGAKNIQYF.

This clonotype appeared once. The rearrangement joins TRBV2 to TRBJ2-3; 8 bases line up with TRBD2. The CDR3 length is 14 residues. CDR1 SNHLY and CDR2 FYNNEI come from the germline V gene. V trimming: 7 bases; J trimming: 0 bases; junction bases outside the gene matches: 3. CDR3 amino acids: CASKKRESTDTQYF. For the CDR3, the DNA is TGTGCCAGCAAGAAGCGGGAGAGCACAGATACGCAGTATTTT. The complete variable domain, with remaining parts taken from reference TRBV2 and TRBJ2-3, reads EPEVTQTPSHQVTQMGQEVILRCVPISNHLYFYWYRQILGQKVEFLVSFYNNEISEKSEIFDDQFSVERPDGSNFTLKIRSTKLEDSAMYFCASKKRESTDTQYFGPGTRLTVL.

This clonotype was seen only once. The chain employs TRBV20-1 and TRBJ2-7; 8 positions agree with TRBD2. Germline V CDR1 and CDR2: DFQATT, SNEGSKA (reference sequence). V lost 3 bases, J lost 5 bases, and 6 bases stayed unmatched. The CDR3 is made up of 13 amino acids. The CDR3, as DNA: TGCAGTGCTAGCTCGGGGGGGCAGGACGAGCAGTACTTC. Translated, it gives CSASSGGQDEQYF.

This clonotype was seen repeatedly, ten times or more. The chain links TRBV20-1 to TRBJ2-1, with D perhaps TRBD2 (6 bases). CDR3 length: 17 amino acids. The germline CDR1 and CDR2 sequences are DFQATT and SNEGSKA (reference sequence). V was shortened by 0 bases and J by 6 bases, with 21 bases between the two germline ends. The CDR3: CSAREITGTLLLNEQFF. CDR3 DNA: TGCAGTGCTAGAGAAATTACCGGGACTTTACTTCTCAATGAGCAGTTCTTC.

The chain carries TRBV4-2 and TRBJ2-7, with D possibly being TRBD1 or TRBD2 (5 bases each). The germline V gene encodes CDR1 LGHNA and CDR2 YNFKEQ. This CDR3 spans 16 amino acids. V lost 1 base to trimming and J lost 2 bases, with 15 bases between them. The CDR3 spells CASSQGPGTGTYEQYF. CDR3 DNA sequence: TGTGCCAGCAGCCAAGGTCCCGGGACGGGGACCTACGAGCAGTACTTC.

Concerning this clonotype: This may arise from a read error, as a much more abundant clone is one base away. This chain links TRBV28 with TRBJ2-3; unclear D gene. Germline values: CDR1 MDHEN, CDR2 SYDVKM. Between the trimmed V and J ends, which lost 3 bases and 3 bases, there was a span of 16 bases. The CDR3 is made up of 16 amino acids. CDR3 amino acids: CASSFLEGPGTDTQYF. CDR3 nucleotides: TGTGCCAGCAGTTTTTTAGAAGGTCCTGGAACAGATACGCAGTATTTT.

This rearrangement joins TRBV6-5 to TRBJ1-6; a weak D match, TRBD1 (5 bases). CDR1 MNHEY and CDR2 SVGAGI come from the germline V gene. Trimming pared 6 bases from V and 8 bases from J, leaving 14 bases between. The CDR3 extends over 14 amino acids. The CDR3 bases are TGTGCCAGCAGCCGCGGGGGGATTGATTCACCCCTCCACTTT. Translating it yields CASSRGGIDSPLHF.

The J gene is TRBJ2-5, the V gene TRBV7-7; TRBD1 might be the D (6 bases). Germline CDR1 reads SSHAT; CDR2 reads FNYEAQ (reference sequence). CDR3 length: 14 amino acids. V lost 4 bases, J lost 5 bases, and 14 bases lay in between. The CDR3 DNA follows: TGTGCCAGCAGCTCAGTTACAGGGAGCGAGACCCAGTACTTC. Translated: CASSSVTGSETQYF.

The rearrangement joins TRBV19 to TRBJ1-4, with a weak D call TRBD1 (5 bases). This CDR3 contains 14 residues. Germline V gene sequence: CDR1 LNHDA, CDR2 SQIVND (reference sequence). Trimming stripped 2 bases from V and 5 bases from J, with 9 bases between. The DNA for the CDR3 is TGTGCCAGTAGTATACCGGGACTGAATGAAAAACTGTTTTTT. Translated: CASSIPGLNEKLFF. Complete variable domain (other parts from reference TRBV19 and TRBJ1-4): DGGITQSPKYLFRKEGQNVTLSCEQNLNHDAMYWYRQDPGQGLRLIYYSQIVNDFQKGDIAEGYSVSREKKESFPLTVTSAQKNPTAFYLCASSIPGLNEKLFFGSGTQLSVL.

V and J are TRBV4-3 and TRBJ2-7; D remains unclear. Trimming cost V 1 base and J 3 bases, with 10 bases left between them. Germline V gene sequence: CDR1 LGHNA, CDR2 YSLEER. The CDR3 covers 14 residues. This CDR3 is CASSQGRVVYEQYF. The CDR3 coding sequence is TGCGCCAGCAGCCAAGGTCGGGTAGTCTACGAGCAGTACTTC.